The next 15 T cell receptor beta chains were all read from a single sample in a study of OX40 agonist ivuxolimab in advanced cancers. The assay was immunoSEQ multiplex PCR, and TCRdb's table has in-frame clones only and misses some. The repertoire holds approximately 99,000 clones, with 75% to 95% as singletons. Sample: CD4+ or CD8+ T cells sorted from blood, taken in a trial of the OX40 agonist ivuxolimab. The source is an adult with an advanced solid tumor such as melanoma, head and neck, liver or kidney cancer.

In its sample, this clone was seen once. The chain combines TRBV6-1 with TRBJ1-6; D is unresolved. The ends were cut back, 8 bases at V and 2 bases at J, with 10 bases in the middle. CDR1 and CDR2 from the germline V gene are MNHNS and SASEGT. This CDR3 comprises 14 residues. In nucleotides, the CDR3 is TGTGCCAGCCCGGCAGACGCCTATAATTCACCCCTCCACTTT. This codes for CASPADAYNSPLHF.

The chain recombines TRBV5-1 with TRBJ2-5; tentatively, D is TRBD2 (6 bases). Germline-derived CDR1 and CDR2 are SGHRS and YFSETQ. The V and J ends lost 4 bases and 5 bases respectively, with 18 bases between them. This CDR3 is 15 amino acids long. CDR3 sequence: CASSLAEGTVETQYF. DNA for the CDR3: TGCGCCAGCAGCCTTGCGGAGGGGACCGTCGAGACCCAGTACTTC.

The chain is built from TRBV6-5 and TRBJ1-5; 12 bases map to TRBD1. Germline V lookup: CDR1 MNHEY, CDR2 SVGAGI. The CDR3 runs 15 residues. After removal of 6 bases from V and 5 bases from J, the junction contained 5 bases not matched to a gene. The CDR3 region is CASSGTGGMDQPQHF. CDR3 DNA sequence: TGTGCCAGCAGCGGGACAGGGGGCATGGATCAGCCCCAGCATTTT.

The gene calls are TRBV19 and TRBJ2-5; 10 bases are a match to TRBD2. The CDR3 consists of 14 residues. The V gene end was trimmed by 8 bases and the J gene end by 8 bases; junction bases not matched to a gene: 11. Looked up from germline, CDR1 is LNHDA and CDR2 is SQIVND (reference sequence). As DNA, the CDR3 is TGTGCCAGTTCGAGCGGGAGGGCCTTGGAAACCCAGTACTTC. Translation gives CASSSGRALETQYF.

This chain connects TRBV5-4 to TRBJ2-1; D uncertain. This CDR3 comprises 11 residues. V lost 3 bases, J lost 2 bases, and 0 bases lay in between. Germline assignment: CDR1 SGHNT and CDR2 YYREEE (reference sequence). The CDR3 DNA reads TGTGCCAGCAGCTCCTACAATGAGCAGTTCTTC. This translates into CASSSYNEQFF.

This chain joins TRBV2 and TRBJ2-7; no firm D call. Trimming removed 5 bases from V and 4 bases from J, with 9 bases in between. The CDR3 is 12 amino acids. Germline V gives CDR1 SNHLY, CDR2 FYNNEI. In DNA form, the CDR3 reads TGTGCCAGCAGTCTTTCGGAGTACGAGCAGTACTTC. This translates into CASSLSEYEQYF.

This clone was observed once. The chain's CDR3 is CASSPRTGLGQPQHF. The CDR3 nucleotides are TGTGCCAGCAGCCCCAGGACGGGGTTAGGGCAGCCCCAGCATTTT. V gene TRBV9 combines with J gene TRBJ1-5; D is undetermined. Germline CDR1 is SGDLS and CDR2 is YYNGEE. Trimming cost V 4 bases and J 7 bases, with 18 bases left between them. The CDR3 consists of 15 residues.

The rearrangement uses TRBV5-1 and TRBJ2-3, with 10 bases lining up with TRBD2. The CDR3 totals 16 residues. Germline V gives CDR1 SGHRS, CDR2 YFSETQ. With 1 base clipped from V and 5 bases from J, the junction kept 7 bases outside the gene matches. The CDR3 loop reads CASSLSLAGVGDTQYF. The DNA for the CDR3 is TGCGCCAGCAGCTTGTCTCTAGCGGGAGTGGGAGATACGCAGTATTTT.

The CDR3 DNA follows: TGTGCCAGCAGTTACTTTGACAGCAATAATCAGCCCCAGCATTTT. Translation gives CASSYFDSNNQPQHF. The V and J genes are TRBV6-5 and TRBJ1-5, with a weak D call TRBD1 (5 bases). V lost 1 base and J lost 4, with 11 bases in between. The CDR3 runs to 15 residues. The V gene's germline CDR1 is MNHEY and CDR2 SVGAGI.

The V gene is TRBV6-5, the J gene TRBJ2-7; 9 bases map to TRBD1. After removal of 5 bases from V and 2 bases from J, the junction contained 7 bases not matched to a gene. The CDR3 contains 15 residues. From germline, CDR1 is MNHEY and CDR2 SVGAGI. CDR3 residues: CASSGRGTGTYEQYF. The CDR3 region has the DNA TGTGCCAGCAGTGGCAGAGGGACAGGGACCTACGAGCAGTACTTC.

The chain joins TRBV2 to TRBJ1-1; D possibly corresponds to TRBD1 (6 bases). V lost 0 bases to trimming and J lost 11 bases, with 16 bases between them. CDR1 is SNHLY and CDR2 is FYNNEI in the germline V gene. This CDR3 spans 14 amino acids. The CDR3 sequence is CASSEAGGASVAFF. The CDR3 DNA is TGTGCCAGCAGTGAAGCAGGGGGGGCTTCTGTCGCTTTCTTT.

The J gene is TRBJ2-3, the V gene TRBV2; 7 bases match TRBD2. Losses at the gene ends were 6 bases for V and 4 bases for J; bases not matched to a gene: 4. The germline CDR1 and CDR2 sequences are SNHLY and FYNNEI. This CDR3 is 13 amino acids long. CDR3 DNA: TGTGCCAGCAGGGGGGGAGGGGCAGATACGCAGTATTTT. Translating it yields CASRGGGADTQYF.

This chain links TRBV19 with TRBJ2-1, with 8 nucleotides matching TRBD1. V was clipped by 3 bases and J by 0 bases; unmatched bases: 1. The length of the CDR3 is 15 residues. CDR1 LNHDA and CDR2 SQIVND come from the germline V gene (reference sequence). The CDR3 spells CASSIQGASYNEQFF. In nucleotides, the CDR3 is TGTGCCAGTAGTATTCAGGGGGCCTCCTACAATGAGCAGTTCTTC.

The sample holds a few counts of this clone. The chain joins TRBV10-1 to TRBJ1-1; 9 bases line up with TRBD1. The CDR3 spans 15 residues. Germline V CDR1 and CDR2: WNHNN, SYGVQD (reference sequence). Trimming cost V 0 bases and J 4 bases; bases outside gene matches: 3. CDR3 residues: CASSESGTGSTEAFF. The CDR3 nucleotides are TGCGCCAGCAGTGAGTCGGGGACAGGGAGCACTGAAGCTTTCTTT.

The chain couples TRBV9 to TRBJ2-1, with D perhaps matching TRBD2 (7 bases). The V end was cut by 3 bases, the J end by 12 bases, with 19 bases between. Germline CDR1 and CDR2: SGDLS and YYNGEE. CDR3 length: 14 residues. In DNA, the CDR3 is TGTGCCAGCAGCGCAGGGGACTATTTTGGTGCGCAGTTCTTC. It specifies CASSAGDYFGAQFF.